Sequencing of this TCR beta chain was carried out in a study of T cell responses to AZD1222 COVID-19 vaccine. Broader study findings: Mapped onto spike, vaccine-associated CD4 TCRs spanned it and were dominant at 160-218 and 743-854.

The data were produced by immunoSEQ multiplex PCR, yet TCRdb's version contains in-frame clones alone and is incomplete. In the table there are roughly 93,000 clones, approximately 83% of which are singletons. CDR3 size: 14 residues. Losses at the gene ends were 6 bases for V and 3 bases for J; bases not matched to a gene: 5. Germline V gene data show CDR1 as SNHLY and CDR2 as FYNNEI. As to this clone: The antigen is unknown.

Sequencing was performed on peripheral blood, taken on day 0 of AZD1222 vaccination. This TCR was sampled from an adult in good health. V gene TRBV2 combines with J gene TRBJ1-5, with 7 positions matching TRBD1. The CDR3 DNA is TGTGCCAGCAGGGCAACAGGGGACAATCAGCCCCAGCATTTT. Translating it yields CASRATGDNQPQHF.